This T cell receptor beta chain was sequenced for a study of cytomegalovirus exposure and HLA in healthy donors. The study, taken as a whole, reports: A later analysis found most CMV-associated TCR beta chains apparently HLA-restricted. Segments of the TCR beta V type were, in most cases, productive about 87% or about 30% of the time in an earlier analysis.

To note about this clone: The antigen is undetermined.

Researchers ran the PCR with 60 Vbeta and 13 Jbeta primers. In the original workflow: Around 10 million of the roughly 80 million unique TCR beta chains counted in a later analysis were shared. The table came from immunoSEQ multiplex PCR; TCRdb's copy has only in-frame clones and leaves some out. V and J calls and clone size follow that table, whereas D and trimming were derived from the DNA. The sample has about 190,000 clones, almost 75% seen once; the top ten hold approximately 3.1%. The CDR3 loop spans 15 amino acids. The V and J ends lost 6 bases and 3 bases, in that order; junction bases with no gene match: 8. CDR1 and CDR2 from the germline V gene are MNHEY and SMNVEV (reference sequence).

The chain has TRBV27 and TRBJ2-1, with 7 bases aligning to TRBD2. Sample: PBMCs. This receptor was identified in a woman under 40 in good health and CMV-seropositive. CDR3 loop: CASSPVGGNYNEQFF. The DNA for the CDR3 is TGTGCCAGCAGCCCCGTCGGGGGGAACTACAATGAGCAGTTCTTC.